This T cell receptor (beta chain) came from a study of spatial heterogeneity in lung cancer. The CDR3 has 13 residues. Germline V gene lookup returns CDR1 DFQATT and CDR2 SNEGSKA (reference sequence). V was pared by 6 bases and J by 4 bases, with 6 bases of the junction left unmatched. This sample's time point: sample taken at primary tumor resection. The study sequenced unsorted whole RNA from tumor, nontumor lung or frozen PBMC. TCRdb ran MiXCR on the 5' RACE reads and lists one entry per CDR3 protein. Altogether more than 65,000 distinct CDR3 sequences are present, roughly an eighth being singletons, with the ten largest covering under 5.5%. This clonotype was detected only a few times.

This chain links TRBV20-1 with TRBJ2-5; 9 bases match TRBD1. Material: PBMCs, obtained at surgery. The TCR originated in a male donor with early-stage non-small cell lung cancer. In nucleotides, the CDR3 is TGCAGTGCGCATACAGGGGGCGTAGAGACCCAGTACTTC. Its protein is CSAHTGGVETQYF.